This entry describes one T cell receptor beta chain. Its antigen has not been determined. The sample holds no much larger clone one base away, and base qualities are not on file. This sample was taken from a study of T cell changes during pregnancy in multiple sclerosis (dated by TCRdb to the late 2010s). Describing the broader study: The study examined how the T cell repertoire changed over the course of pregnancy in women with multiple sclerosis.

The CDR3 covers 16 residues, taking in both the cysteine and the phenylalanine. Only the CDR3 DNA stays, 48 bases, in frame from base 1. Here V drops 3 bases and J drops 7 bases, and the junction holds 11 bases not matched to any gene. From a lookup of the germline V gene, CDR1 and CDR2 are MGHRA and YSYEKL. Libraries were constructed by the immunoSEQ multiplex PCR assay. The table was pulled from immuneACCESS by TCRdb, which kept in-frame rearrangements only. Such tables lose some clones; where checked, under half of the loss comes from unresolved V genes, and the rest has no known cause. In all, the sample holds around 100,000 clones, and 75% to 95% of those were seen once. The ten largest clones represent 2.5% to 3.5% of the sample.

The sample consisted of peripheral blood, taken in the second trimester of pregnancy. This receptor chain uses TRBV4-1 and TRBJ2-1, and 8 bases in between align with TRBD2. The clonotype comes from a female donor with multiple sclerosis, enrolled in a pregnancy study. The DNA sequence is TGCGCCAGCAGCCAGGACCCGGGAGGGCCCTGGAATGAGCAGTTCTTC. Its protein reads: CASSQDPGGPWNEQFF.